This record concerns one T cell receptor beta chain sequence. Its antigen is currently unknown. The entry originates in a study of radiation and T cells in renal cell carcinoma. Study-wide results and limits: In blood, top tumor clones expanded by 2 weeks, shrinking by 4.

TCRdb's table, derived via immunoSEQ multiplex PCR, lists solely in-frame clones and lacks some. The data hold about 150,000 clones, with 80% to 90% observed a single time. Time point defined: blood 4 weeks post-SBRT, at nephrectomy. This sample's treatment: 15 Gy SBRT to primary tumor, nephrectomy 4 weeks later. Nephrectomy followed 15 Gy stereotactic body radiation by 4 weeks. The CDR3 contains 15 residues. Germline V gene data show CDR1 as MDHEN and CDR2 as SYDVKM. V shed 6 bases and J 2 bases; nucleotides not matched to a gene: 9. The chain combines TRBV28 with TRBJ1-2; 7 positions match TRBD1. This specimen consisted of blood, obtained from a patient whose treatment included radiotherapy and nephrectomy. This TCR was recovered from a woman in her fifties or sixties with renal cell carcinoma. The CDR3 coding sequence is TGTGCCAGCAGCTGGCTCAAACAGGGGAACTATGGCTACACCTTC. This sequence encodes CASSWLKQGNYGYTF.